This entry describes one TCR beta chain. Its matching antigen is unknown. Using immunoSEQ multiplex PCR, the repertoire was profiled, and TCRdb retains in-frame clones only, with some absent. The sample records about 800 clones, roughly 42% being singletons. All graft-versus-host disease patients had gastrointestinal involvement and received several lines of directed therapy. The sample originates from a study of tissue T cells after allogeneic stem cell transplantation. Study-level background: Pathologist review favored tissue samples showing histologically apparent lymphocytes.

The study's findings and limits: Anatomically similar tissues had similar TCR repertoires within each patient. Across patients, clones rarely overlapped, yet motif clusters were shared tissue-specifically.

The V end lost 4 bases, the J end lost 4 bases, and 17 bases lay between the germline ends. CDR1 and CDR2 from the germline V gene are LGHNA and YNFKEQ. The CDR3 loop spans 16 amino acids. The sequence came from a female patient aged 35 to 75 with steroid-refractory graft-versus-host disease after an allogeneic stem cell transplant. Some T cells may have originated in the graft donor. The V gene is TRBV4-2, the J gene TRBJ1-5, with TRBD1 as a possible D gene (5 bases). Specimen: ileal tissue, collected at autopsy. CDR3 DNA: TGTGCCAGCAGCCCCTCTTCCACGGGGCTGAATCAGCCCCAGCATTTT. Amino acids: CASSPSSTGLNQPQHF.